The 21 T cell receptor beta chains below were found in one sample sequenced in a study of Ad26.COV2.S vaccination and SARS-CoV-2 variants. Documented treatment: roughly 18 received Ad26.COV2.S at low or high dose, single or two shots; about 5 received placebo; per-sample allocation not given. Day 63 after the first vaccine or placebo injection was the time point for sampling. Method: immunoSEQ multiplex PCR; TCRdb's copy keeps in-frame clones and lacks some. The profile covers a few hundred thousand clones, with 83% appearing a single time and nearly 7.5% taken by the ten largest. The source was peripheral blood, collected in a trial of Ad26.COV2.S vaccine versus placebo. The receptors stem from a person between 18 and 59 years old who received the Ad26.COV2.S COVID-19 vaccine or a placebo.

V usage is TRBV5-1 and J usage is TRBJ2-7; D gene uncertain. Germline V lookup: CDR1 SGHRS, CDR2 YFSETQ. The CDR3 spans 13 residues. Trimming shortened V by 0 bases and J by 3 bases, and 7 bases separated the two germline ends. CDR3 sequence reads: CASSLVGIYEQYF. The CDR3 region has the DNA TGCGCCAGCAGCTTGGTGGGGATCTACGAGCAGTACTTC.

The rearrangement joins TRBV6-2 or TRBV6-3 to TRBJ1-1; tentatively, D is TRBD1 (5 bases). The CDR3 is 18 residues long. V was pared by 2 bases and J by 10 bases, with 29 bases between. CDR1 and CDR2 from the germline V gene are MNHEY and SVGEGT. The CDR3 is CASSYAASFRALREGAFF. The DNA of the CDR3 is TGTGCCAGCAGTTACGCTGCCTCGTTCAGGGCGCTAAGAGAAGGAGCTTTCTTT.

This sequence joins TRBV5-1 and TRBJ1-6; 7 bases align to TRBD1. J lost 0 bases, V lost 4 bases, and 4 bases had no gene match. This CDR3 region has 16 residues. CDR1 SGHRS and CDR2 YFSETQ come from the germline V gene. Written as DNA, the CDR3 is TGCGCCAGCAGCCCACGGGACAGCTCCTATAATTCACCCCTCCACTTT. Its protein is CASSPRDSSYNSPLHF.

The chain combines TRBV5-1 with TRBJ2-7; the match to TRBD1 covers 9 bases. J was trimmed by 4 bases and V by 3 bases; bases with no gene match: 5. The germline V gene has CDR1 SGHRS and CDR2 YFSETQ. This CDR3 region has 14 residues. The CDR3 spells CASSSGQGLYEQYF. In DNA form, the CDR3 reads TGCGCCAGCAGCTCGGGACAGGGATTGTACGAGCAGTACTTC.

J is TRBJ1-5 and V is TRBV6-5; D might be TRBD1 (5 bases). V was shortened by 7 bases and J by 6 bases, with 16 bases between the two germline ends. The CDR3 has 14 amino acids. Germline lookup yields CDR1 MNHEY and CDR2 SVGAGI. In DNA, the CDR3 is TGTGCCAGCACTTGGATCTTACAGGCTCAGCCCCAGCATTTT. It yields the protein CASTWILQAQPQHF.

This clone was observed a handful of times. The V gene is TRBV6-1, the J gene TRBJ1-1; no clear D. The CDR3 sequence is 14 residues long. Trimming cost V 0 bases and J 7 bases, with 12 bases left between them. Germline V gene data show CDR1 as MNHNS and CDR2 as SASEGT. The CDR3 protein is CASSEAAARIEAFF. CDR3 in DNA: TGTGCCAGCAGTGAAGCGGCAGCTCGGATTGAAGCTTTCTTT.

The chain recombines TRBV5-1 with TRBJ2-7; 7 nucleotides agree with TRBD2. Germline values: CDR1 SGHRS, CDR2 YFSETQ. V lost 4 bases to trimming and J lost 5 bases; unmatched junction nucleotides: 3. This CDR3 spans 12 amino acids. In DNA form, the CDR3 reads TGCGCCAGCAGCCTTGGGACTAACGAGCAGTACTTC. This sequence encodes CASSLGTNEQYF.

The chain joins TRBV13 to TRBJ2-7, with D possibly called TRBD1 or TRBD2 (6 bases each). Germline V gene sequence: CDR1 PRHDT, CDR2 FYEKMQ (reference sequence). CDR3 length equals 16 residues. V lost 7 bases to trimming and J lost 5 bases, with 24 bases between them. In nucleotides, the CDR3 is TGTGCCAGCATCCAACAGGGCCCGGGCGGGGCCCACGAGCAGTACTTC. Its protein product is CASIQQGPGGAHEQYF. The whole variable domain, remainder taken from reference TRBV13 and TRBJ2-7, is AAGVIQSPRHLIKEKRETATLKCYPIPRHDTVYWYQQGPGQDPQFLISFYEKMQSDKGSIPDRFSAQQFSDYHSELNMSSLELGDSALYFCASIQQGPGGAHEQYFGPGTRLTVT.

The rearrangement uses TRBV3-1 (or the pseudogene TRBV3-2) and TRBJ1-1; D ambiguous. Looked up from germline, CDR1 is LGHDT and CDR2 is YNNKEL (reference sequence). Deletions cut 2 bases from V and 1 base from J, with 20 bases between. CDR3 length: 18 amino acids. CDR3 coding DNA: TGTGCCAGCAGCCAACGATCCCCCTCGACGGCTACGAACACTGAAGCTTTCTTT. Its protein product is CASSQRSPSTATNTEAFF.

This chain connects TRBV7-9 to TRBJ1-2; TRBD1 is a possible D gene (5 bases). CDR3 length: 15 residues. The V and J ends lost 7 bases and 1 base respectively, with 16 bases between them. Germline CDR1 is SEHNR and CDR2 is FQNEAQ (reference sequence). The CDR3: CASTSWDGGNYGYTF. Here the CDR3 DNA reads TGTGCCAGCACCTCCTGGGACGGTGGTAACTATGGCTACACCTTC.

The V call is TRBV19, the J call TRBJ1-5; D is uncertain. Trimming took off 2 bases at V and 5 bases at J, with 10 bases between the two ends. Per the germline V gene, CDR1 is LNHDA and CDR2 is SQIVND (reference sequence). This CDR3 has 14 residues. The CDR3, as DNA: TGTGCCAGTAGTATACTGGGAGTTGATCAGCCCCAGCATTTT. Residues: CASSILGVDQPQHF.

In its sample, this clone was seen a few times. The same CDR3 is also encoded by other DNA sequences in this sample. The DNA of the CDR3 is TGTGCCAGTAGTATATCCGGGACCGGCTACGAGCAGTACTTC. Protein: CASSISGTGYEQYF. The chain uses TRBV19 and TRBJ2-7, with D perhaps assigned TRBD1 or TRBD2 (5 bases each). V shed 2 bases and J shed 3 bases, with 11 bases lying between them. CDR3 length: 14 residues. The germline CDR1 and CDR2 sequences are LNHDA and SQIVND (reference sequence).

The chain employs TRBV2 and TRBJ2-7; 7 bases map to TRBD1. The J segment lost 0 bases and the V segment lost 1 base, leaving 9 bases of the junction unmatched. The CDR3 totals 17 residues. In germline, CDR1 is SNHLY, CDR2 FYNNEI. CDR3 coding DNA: TGTGCCAGCAGTGAAGACCCGACAGGGCGAGGCTCCTACGAGCAGTACTTC. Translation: CASSEDPTGRGSYEQYF.

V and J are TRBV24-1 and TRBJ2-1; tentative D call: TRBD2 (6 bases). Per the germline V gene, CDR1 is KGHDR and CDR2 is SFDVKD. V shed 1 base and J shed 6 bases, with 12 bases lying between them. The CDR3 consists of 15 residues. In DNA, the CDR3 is TGTGCCACCAGTGATTTAACCGGGAGTTCCAATGAGCAGTTCTTC. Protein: CATSDLTGSSNEQFF.

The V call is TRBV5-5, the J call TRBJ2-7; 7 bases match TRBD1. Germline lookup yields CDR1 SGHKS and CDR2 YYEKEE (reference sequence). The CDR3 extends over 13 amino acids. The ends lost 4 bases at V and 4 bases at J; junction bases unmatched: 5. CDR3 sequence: CASSPGTAYEQYF. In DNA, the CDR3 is TGTGCCAGCAGCCCCGGGACAGCTTACGAGCAGTACTTC.

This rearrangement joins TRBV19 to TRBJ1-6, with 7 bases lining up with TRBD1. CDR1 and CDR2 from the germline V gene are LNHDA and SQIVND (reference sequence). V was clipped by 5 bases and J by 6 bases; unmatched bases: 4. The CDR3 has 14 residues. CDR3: CASSSGTVNSPLHF. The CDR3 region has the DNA TGTGCCAGTAGTTCCGGGACAGTTAATTCACCCCTCCACTTT.

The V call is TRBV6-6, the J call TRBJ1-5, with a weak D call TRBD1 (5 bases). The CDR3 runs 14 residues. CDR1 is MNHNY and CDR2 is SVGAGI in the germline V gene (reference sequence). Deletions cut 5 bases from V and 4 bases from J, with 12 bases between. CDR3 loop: CASSRYQGNQPQHF. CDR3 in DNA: TGTGCCAGCAGTCGATATCAGGGAAATCAGCCCCAGCATTTT.

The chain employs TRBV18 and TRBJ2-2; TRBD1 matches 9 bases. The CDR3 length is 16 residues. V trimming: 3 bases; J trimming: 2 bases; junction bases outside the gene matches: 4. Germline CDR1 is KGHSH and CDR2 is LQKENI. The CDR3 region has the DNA TGTGCCAGCTCACCGTGGGGACAGGGTAACACCGGGGAGCTGTTTTTT. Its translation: CASSPWGQGNTGELFF.

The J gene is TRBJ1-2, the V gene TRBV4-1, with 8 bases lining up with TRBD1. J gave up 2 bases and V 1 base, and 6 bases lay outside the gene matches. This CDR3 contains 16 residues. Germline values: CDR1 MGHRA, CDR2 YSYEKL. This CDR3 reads CASSQGRDRPNYGYTF. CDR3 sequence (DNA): TGCGCCAGCAGCCAAGGGCGGGACAGGCCGAACTATGGCTACACCTTC.

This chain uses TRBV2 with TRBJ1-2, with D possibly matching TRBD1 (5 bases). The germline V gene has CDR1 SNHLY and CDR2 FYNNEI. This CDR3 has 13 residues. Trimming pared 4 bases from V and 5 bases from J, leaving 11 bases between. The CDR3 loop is CASSGQRLYGYTF. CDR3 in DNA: TGTGCCAGCAGTGGACAGCGCCTATATGGCTACACCTTC.

CDR3 bases: TGTGCCAGCAGCTCCCGAACATTCTATGGCTACACCTTC. This codes for CASSSRTFYGYTF. V gene TRBV7-2 combines with J gene TRBJ1-2, with no clear D. The ends were cut back, 4 bases at V and 4 bases at J, with 10 bases in the middle. Germline V CDR1 and CDR2: SGHTA, FQGNSA. The CDR3 contains 13 residues.